The 28 T cell receptor beta chains below were found in one sample sequenced in a study of blood T cell repertoires in COVID-19. The data were produced by immunoSEQ multiplex PCR, yet TCRdb's version contains in-frame clones alone and is incomplete. The table includes 150,000 to 250,000 clones, roughly 77% detected once. The sample comprised peripheral blood. The receptors were gathered from a middle-aged woman with COVID-19, enrolled during active disease.

V is TRBV11-3 and J is TRBJ2-3; TRBD2 aligns across 7 bases. The CDR3 has 13 amino acids. Germline CDR1 and CDR2: SGHNT and YENEEA. V lost 3 bases and J lost 12; bases outside the gene matches: 9. The CDR3: CASSFLPLAPQYF. The CDR3 region has the DNA TGTGCCAGCAGCTTCCTCCCACTAGCGCCTCAGTATTTT.

The chain has TRBV7-2 and TRBJ2-3, with D tentatively TRBD2 (6 bases). CDR1 SGHTA and CDR2 FQGNSA come from the germline V gene. The CDR3 is 15 residues long. V dropped 3 bases and J dropped 4 bases, with 14 bases sitting between them. The chain's CDR3 is CASSLGGEGPDTQYF. The CDR3 coding sequence is TGTGCCAGCAGCTTGGGGGGAGAGGGGCCAGATACGCAGTATTTT.

This chain uses TRBV18 with TRBJ2-7; D gene unclear. Germline CDR1 and CDR2: KGHSH and LQKENI. Trimming removed 4 bases at V and 2 bases at J, with 9 bases between. The CDR3 has 13 residues. CDR3 sequence: CASSRDGAYEQYF. The CDR3 DNA follows: TGTGCCAGCTCACGAGACGGAGCCTACGAGCAGTACTTC.

The V call is TRBV5-6, the J call TRBJ1-1; D gene ambiguous. The CDR3 extends over 14 amino acids. The ends were cut back, 4 bases at V and 5 bases at J, with 15 bases in the middle. Germline V gives CDR1 SGHDT, CDR2 YYEEEE. CDR3 sequence (DNA): TGTGCCAGCAGCCCGAGGGTAGGGAAGACTGAAGCTTTCTTT. Translated, it gives CASSPRVGKTEAFF.

The V gene is TRBV10-3, the J gene TRBJ2-3, with TRBD2 as a possible D gene (5 bases). V lost 8 bases to trimming and J lost 5 bases, with 8 bases between them. The CDR3 spans 11 residues. Germline V gene sequence: CDR1 ENHRY, CDR2 SYGVKD. The CDR3 protein is CAIHEGDTQYF. CDR3 bases: TGTGCCATCCATGAGGGAGATACGCAGTATTTT.

This chain links TRBV29-1 with TRBJ1-1; a weak D match, TRBD1 (6 bases). The CDR3 is made up of 11 amino acids. The germline CDR1 and CDR2 sequences are SQVTM and ANQGSEA. The V end lost 1 base, the J end lost 11 bases, and 11 bases lay between the germline ends. CDR3 sequence: CSVEAGGPAFF. CDR3 sequence (DNA): TGCAGCGTTGAAGCCGGGGGGCCGGCTTTCTTT.

The chain employs TRBV3-1 (or the pseudogene TRBV3-2) and TRBJ2-3; 11 bases align to TRBD2. Per the germline V gene, CDR1 is LGHDT and CDR2 is YNNKEL (reference sequence). The junction had 10 bases not matched to a gene; V was cut back by 0 bases and J by 2 bases. The CDR3 totals 19 residues. The CDR3 here is CASSQEIFGLAGSTDTQYF. The CDR3, as DNA: TGTGCCAGCAGCCAAGAGATCTTCGGACTAGCGGGTTCCACAGATACGCAGTATTTT.

The J gene is TRBJ2-3, the V gene TRBV6-5, with 8 positions matching TRBD2. CDR1 and CDR2 from the germline V gene are MNHEY and SVGAGI. The CDR3 covers 14 residues. J was trimmed by 3 bases and V by 5 bases; bases with no gene match: 4. CDR3 bases: TGTGCCAGCAGTCCGGGACTAGGGACAGATACGCAGTATTTT. Translation gives CASSPGLGTDTQYF.

This clone occurred once. The genes are TRBV12-5 and TRBJ2-1, with 11 bases aligning to TRBD2. Looked up from germline, CDR1 is LGHNT and CDR2 is FRNRAP. This CDR3 has 15 amino acids. The trim removed 6 bases at V and 8 bases at J, leaving 9 bases unmatched. The CDR3 nucleotides are TGTGCTAGTGGCCCCTCTAGCGGGGGGCGGGATGAGCAGTTCTTC. It codes for CASGPSSGGRDEQFF.

The chain couples TRBV5-1 to TRBJ2-2; D not certain. The CDR3 has 15 amino acids. Germline V CDR1 and CDR2: SGHRS, YFSETQ. V was pared by 0 bases and J by 0 bases, with 6 bases between. The CDR3 bases are TGCGCCAGCAGCTTGGCTAGAGCGAACACCGGGGAGCTGTTTTTT. Amino acids: CASSLARANTGELFF.

The chain is built from TRBV30 and TRBJ1-6, with D hard to call. The CDR3 has 13 residues. In germline, CDR1 is GTSNPN, CDR2 SVGIG (reference sequence). V lost 3 bases to trimming and J lost 6 bases, with 9 bases between them. CDR3 DNA sequence: TGTGCCTGGAGCGGGTTTAGTAATTCACCCCTCCACTTT. Its translation is CAWSGFSNSPLHF. The full variable domain, in which reference TRBV30 and TRBJ1-6 provide the parts outside the CDR3, is SQTIHQWPATLVQPVGSPLSLECTVEGTSNPNLYWYRQAAGRGLQLLFYSVGIGQISSEVPQNLSASRPQDRQFILSSKKLLLSDSGFYLCAWSGFSNSPLHFGNGTRLTVT.

The chain carries TRBV30 and TRBJ1-5; no clear D gene. This CDR3 is built from 17 residues. V was cut by 2 bases and J by 0 bases, with 17 bases left in between. CDR1 is GTSNPN, CDR2 SVGIG, per germline (reference sequence). This CDR3 is CAWSNGVSFPSNQPQHF. Here the CDR3 DNA reads TGTGCCTGGAGTAACGGGGTTAGCTTTCCTAGCAATCAGCCCCAGCATTTT.

In its sample, this clone was seen many times. V is TRBV29-1 and J is TRBJ1-3; weak D call: TRBD1 (5 bases). The CDR3 has 13 residues. Germline CDR1 is SQVTM and CDR2 is ANQGSEA. Between the trimmed V and J ends, which lost 7 bases and 0 bases, there was a span of 10 bases. The CDR3 loop reads CSAGHTSGNTIYF. Here the CDR3 DNA reads TGCAGCGCCGGACATACCTCTGGAAACACCATATATTTT. Filled out from reference TRBV29-1 and TRBJ1-3, the complete variable domain reads SAVISQKPSRDICQRGTSLTIQCQVDSQVTMMFWYRQQPGQSLTLIATANQGSEATYESGFVIDKFPISRPNLTFSTLTVSNMSPEDSSIYLCSAGHTSGNTIYFGEGSWLTVV.

V gene TRBV9 combines with J gene TRBJ1-5, with D tentatively TRBD1 (5 bases). The CDR3 has 14 residues. CDR1 is SGDLS and CDR2 is YYNGEE in the germline V gene. The V and J ends lost 2 bases and 3 bases respectively, with 9 bases between them. CDR3 bases: TGTGCCAGCAGCGTGGCAGGGAACAATCAGCCCCAGCATTTT. It specifies CASSVAGNNQPQHF.

The chain links TRBV5-1 to TRBJ2-1, with D hard to call. Germline V lookup: CDR1 SGHRS, CDR2 YFSETQ. The CDR3 covers 15 residues. Trimming took 0 bases from V and 0 from J, leaving 7 bases between them. CDR3 region: CASSLGEYSYNEQFF. The CDR3 DNA is TGCGCCAGCAGCTTGGGCGAGTACTCCTACAATGAGCAGTTCTTC.

The V call is TRBV3-1 (or the pseudogene TRBV3-2), the J call TRBJ1-2; 12 bases are shared with TRBD1. CDR3 length: 16 residues. Trimming cost V 4 bases and J 5 bases; bases outside gene matches: 8. Germline V gene sequence: CDR1 LGHDT, CDR2 YNNKEL (reference sequence). CDR3 amino acids: CASSRLGQGAWYGYTF. DNA for the CDR3: TGTGCCAGCAGCCGTTTGGGACAGGGGGCTTGGTATGGCTACACCTTC.

This rearrangement joins TRBV9 to TRBJ2-3, with 8 bases that match TRBD2. CDR1 is SGDLS, CDR2 YYNGEE, per germline. The CDR3 spans 16 residues. The V and J ends lost 0 bases and 4 bases, in that order; junction bases with no gene match: 7. The CDR3, as DNA: TGTGCCAGCAGCGTAGGGGCAGCGGGAGCCCCAGATACGCAGTATTTT. Its protein product is CASSVGAAGAPDTQYF.

As concerns this clone: The same CDR3 can be traced to other DNA sequences in this sample. The chain carries TRBV19 and TRBJ1-1, with D possibly matching TRBD1 (5 bases). The CDR3 has 14 residues. V lost 1 base and J lost 1, with 7 bases in between. Per the germline V gene, CDR1 is LNHDA and CDR2 is SQIVND (reference sequence). Here the CDR3 DNA reads TGTGCCAGTAGTATAGGACAGCAGAACACTGAAGCTTTCTTT. This translates into CASSIGQQNTEAFF. The complete variable domain, with remaining parts taken from reference TRBV19 and TRBJ1-1, reads DGGITQSPKYLFRKEGQNVTLSCEQNLNHDAMYWYRQDPGQGLRLIYYSQIVNDFQKGDIAEGYSVSREKKESFPLTVTSAQKNPTAFYLCASSIGQQNTEAFFGQGTRLTVV.

This chain links TRBV6-1 with TRBJ1-2; D not resolved. The V gene lost 3 bases and the J gene lost 2 bases, with 19 bases spanning the gap. The CDR3 has 17 amino acids. Germline CDR1 and CDR2: MNHNS and SASEGT. CDR3 sequence: CASSDPGLTGRNYGYTF. CDR3 nucleotides: TGTGCCAGCAGTGATCCTGGACTTACCGGGCGGAACTATGGCTACACCTTC.

V gene TRBV7-2 combines with J gene TRBJ1-2; the D is unclear. Germline CDR1 and CDR2: SGHTA and FQGNSA. CDR3 size: 13 residues. Trimming left V 5 bases short and J 8 bases short, with 15 bases between. The CDR3 sequence is CASSPGLRQGYTF. CDR3 in DNA: TGTGCCAGCAGCCCCGGACTCCGCCAGGGCTACACCTTC. Looking up the rest from reference TRBV7-2 and TRBJ1-2 gives the full variable domain: GAGVSQSPSNKVTEKGKDVELRCDPISGHTALYWYRQSLGQGLEFLIYFQGNSAPDKSGLPSDRFSAERTGGSVSTLTIQRTQQEDSAVYLCASSPGLRQGYTFGSGTRLTVV.

Here the CDR3 reads CASSLVAQTYEQYF. DNA for the CDR3: TGCGCCAGCAGCTTGGTGGCTCAAACCTACGAGCAGTACTTC. The chain couples TRBV5-1 to TRBJ2-7; no clear D gene. This CDR3 is built from 14 residues. Germline V gives CDR1 SGHRS, CDR2 YFSETQ. Trimming took 0 bases from V and 2 from J, leaving 9 bases between them. The full variable domain, its missing parts supplied by reference TRBV5-1 and TRBJ2-7, is KAGVTQTPRYLIKTRGQQVTLSCSPISGHRSVSWYQQTPGQGLQFLFEYFSETQRNKGNFPGRFSGRQFSNSRSEMNVSTLELGDSALYLCASSLVAQTYEQYFGPGTRLTVT.

The rearrangement uses TRBV15 and TRBJ2-4; D is unclear. The CDR3 contains 11 residues. Trimming removed 5 bases at V and 8 bases at J, with 7 bases between. Germline V gene sequence: CDR1 LNHNV, CDR2 YYDKDF (reference sequence). The CDR3 bases are TGTGCCACCAGCCAAGAGGACATTCAGTACTTC. Protein product: CATSQEDIQYF.

This clone was observed a few times. The gene calls are TRBV2 and TRBJ2-1; 14 bases map to TRBD2. The CDR3 extends over 17 amino acids. V dropped 6 bases and J dropped 6; count of bases not matched to a gene: 10. The germline CDR1 and CDR2 sequences are SNHLY and FYNNEI. The CDR3, as DNA: TGTGCCAGCAGCGGAGGACTAGCGGGAGGTCATGGCAATGAGCAGTTCTTC. Its protein product is CASSGGLAGGHGNEQFF.

V usage is TRBV30 and J usage is TRBJ1-1; maybe TRBD1 (5 bases). Germline-derived CDR1 and CDR2 are GTSNPN and SVGIG (reference sequence). Trimming took 2 bases from V and 9 from J, leaving 16 bases between them. The CDR3 sequence is 13 residues long. The CDR3 DNA is TGTGCCTGGAGTATTACAGGCATCACCCAAGCTTTCTTT. Protein: CAWSITGITQAFF. Filled out from reference TRBV30 and TRBJ1-1, the complete variable domain reads SQTIHQWPATLVQPVGSPLSLECTVEGTSNPNLYWYRQAAGRGLQLLFYSVGIGQISSEVPQNLSASRPQDRQFILSSKKLLLSDSGFYLCAWSITGITQAFFGQGTRLTVV.

The CDR3 DNA is TGTGCCAGCAGCTTAGCGACGGGTGCAGGGGTAGGATCCTACGAGCAGTACTTC. This sequence encodes CASSLATGAGVGSYEQYF. This chain connects TRBV11-2 to TRBJ2-7; tentative D call: TRBD1 (6 bases). V lost 1 base and J lost 1, with 20 bases in between. The CDR3 consists of 18 residues. CDR1 SGHAT and CDR2 FQNNGV come from the germline V gene.

The J gene is TRBJ2-7, the V gene TRBV9, with D unresolved. CDR3 length equals 15 residues. Germline assignment: CDR1 SGDLS and CDR2 YYNGEE. Trimming removed 4 bases at V and 0 bases at J, with 14 bases between. CDR3 region: CASSPRSASSYEQYF. CDR3 sequence (DNA): TGTGCCAGCAGCCCCCGGAGTGCTAGCTCCTACGAGCAGTACTTC.

The rearrangement joins TRBV30 to TRBJ1-2, with 7 bases lining up with TRBD1. Germline V lookup: CDR1 GTSNPN, CDR2 SVGIG (reference sequence). CDR3 length: 13 residues. V lost 1 base and J lost 4; bases outside the gene matches: 3. CDR3 residues: CAWSEDRIYGYTF. The DNA for the CDR3 is TGTGCCTGGAGTGAGGACAGGATCTATGGCTACACCTTC.

Written as DNA, the CDR3 is TGTGCCAGCAGTACCCCTAGGGGGGGGACTGAAGCTTTCTTT. Translation gives CASSTPRGGTEAFF. This chain links TRBV6-5 with TRBJ1-1; D perhaps matches TRBD1 (6 bases). The CDR3 runs to 14 residues. V was trimmed by 5 bases and J by 5 bases, leaving 15 bases between them. Germline V gives CDR1 MNHEY, CDR2 SVGAGI.